Listed below are T cell receptor beta chains from one sample, sequenced in a study of cytomegalovirus exposure and HLA in healthy donors. The protocol was immunoSEQ multiplex PCR, while the TCRdb copy is restricted to in-frame clones and leaves out a portion. Of 200,000 or so clones in the sample, 82% were seen once. Sequencing was carried out using PBMCs. The receptor source for this set is a boy aged 2 to 10 in good health and CMV-seronegative. Each CDR3 is given with its conserved first and last residue. Fields, in order: D gene, clone size, J gene, V gene, CDR3 protein, CDR3 DNA. D genes are given only for firm matches. The size entry is marked missing in some rows and otherwise reads once, few, many or a size class.

NA NA TRBJ1-2 TRBV5-4 CASSLPSNYGYTF TGTGCCAGCTCCCTCCCCTCTAACTATGGCTACACCTTC
TRBD1 NA TRBJ1-5 TRBV4-1 CASSQRTGSRPQHF TGCGCCAGCAGCCAAAGGACAGGGAGCAGACCCCAGCATTTT
NA once TRBJ1-2 TRBV19 CASSSSGHVSYGYTF TGTGCCAGTAGTTCTTCGGGACACGTATCTTATGGCTACACCTTC
TRBD2 NA TRBJ2-3 TRBV5-1 CASSWAPGLGDQVQYF TGCGCCAGCAGCTGGGCACCGGGACTAGGGGATCAGGTGCAGTATTTT
TRBD1 NA TRBJ2-5 TRBV7-2 CASSLGGTGGETQYF TGTGCCAGCAGCTTAGGAGGGACAGGTGGTGAGACCCAGTACTTC
NA once TRBJ2-1 TRBV4-1 CASRPQPGTANEQFF TGCGCCAGCAGGCCTCAGCCCGGGACTGCAAATGAGCAGTTCTTC
NA NA TRBJ2-5 TRBV27 CASSSQWGAETQYF TGTGCCAGCAGTTCCCAATGGGGCGCGGAGACCCAGTACTTC
NA NA TRBJ1-1 TRBV5-1 CASNPRVGNYGNTEAFF TGCGCCAGCAACCCCCGGGTCGGGAATTACGGGAACACTGAAGCTTTCTTT
TRBD2 NA TRBJ2-3 TRBV27 CASRRRTSGGSVTQYF TGTGCCAGCAGACGAAGGACTAGCGGGGGGTCAGTTACGCAGTATTTT
NA NA TRBJ1-3 TRBV20-1 CSAMAGNTIYF TGCAGTGCTATGGCCGGAAACACCATATATTTT
TRBD2 NA TRBJ2-2 TRBV6-4 CASSDSSRGGSDTGELFF TGTGCCAGCAGTGACTCGAGTCGGGGGGGCTCGGACACCGGGGAGCTGTTTTTT
TRBD1 NA TRBJ2-1 TRBV5-1 CASSIGQEYNEQFF TGCGCCAGCAGCATTGGACAGGAGTACAATGAGCAGTTCTTC
NA once TRBJ1-1 TRBV27 CASSLFSVQLANGTEAFF TGTGCCAGCAGTTTATTTTCGGTCCAACTCGCCAACGGCACTGAAGCTTTCTTT
NA NA TRBJ2-7 TRBV2 CASSGQATVANEQYF TGTGCCAGCAGTGGACAGGCAACCGTCGCTAACGAGCAGTACTTC
TRBD1 NA TRBJ1-2 TRBV10-3 CAIRDSSILYYGYTF TGTGCCATCCGGGACAGCTCGATCCTGTACTATGGCTACACCTTC
TRBD2 few TRBJ2-1 TRBV5-4 CASSSLAGGHNEQFF TGTGCCAGCAGCTCCCTCGCGGGGGGGCATAATGAGCAGTTCTTC
TRBD1 NA TRBJ1-1 TRBV30 CAWSRQGILSTEAFF TGTGCCTGGAGCCGACAGGGAATCCTCTCTACTGAAGCTTTCTTT
TRBD1 NA TRBJ2-3 TRBV9 CASSVKTGTGLGDTQYF TGTGCCAGCAGCGTTAAAACCGGGACAGGGTTGGGCGATACGCAGTATTTT
NA NA TRBJ2-7 TRBV20-1 CSAILSEQYF TGCAGTGCTATATTATCCGAGCAGTACTTC
TRBD2 once TRBJ2-2 TRBV15 CATSRALGGGVGELFF TGTGCCACCAGCAGAGCCCTCGGGGGGGGAGTCGGGGAGCTGTTTTTT
TRBD2 NA TRBJ2-7 TRBV11-2 CASNPWRGASYEQYF TGTGCCAGCAACCCCTGGCGGGGGGCCTCCTACGAGCAGTACTTC
NA NA TRBJ1-4 TRBV5-4 CASSLAQGANEKLFF TGTGCCAGCAGCTTGGCCCAAGGAGCTAATGAAAAACTGTTTTTT
NA NA TRBJ1-2 TRBV6-5 CASSPGFGYGYTF TGTGCCAGCAGCCCAGGGTTCGGCTATGGCTACACCTTC
NA NA TRBJ2-1 TRBV5-1 CASSYDGTRNEQFF TGCGCCAGCAGCTATGACGGGACTCGCAATGAGCAGTTCTTC